A selection of T cell receptor beta chains follows, all from one sample in a study of memory CD4+ T cells and cytomegalovirus serostatus. TCRdb's table, derived via immunoSEQ multiplex PCR, lists solely in-frame clones and lacks some. Here the sample spans some 60,000 clones, about three quarters being singletons. Sequenced input: memory CD4+ T cells from blood. These TCRs come from an adult in good health and CMV-seropositive. The CDR3 runs from the conserved cysteine through the conserved F or W. D genes are given only for firm matches. Clone size is shown for a subset of rows, as once, few, many or a class of expanded clone.

CDR3 protein: CASSQLRTAGSGNTIYF
CDR3 DNA: TGCGCCAGCAGCCAACTCCGGACAGCCGGCTCTGGAAACACCATATATTTT
D gene: NA
J gene: TRBJ1-3
V gene: TRBV4-1
clone size: once

CDR3 protein: CASSLAWQKSNYGYTF
CDR3 DNA: TGTGCCAGCAGCTTAGCTTGGCAGAAAAGTAACTATGGCTACACCTTC
D gene: NA
J gene: TRBJ1-2
V gene: TRBV7-2
clone size: NA

CDR3 protein: CASGRQIQETQYF
CDR3 DNA: TGTGCCAGCGGAAGACAGATCCAAGAGACCCAGTACTTC
D gene: NA
J gene: TRBJ2-5
V gene: TRBV6-5
clone size: NA

CDR3 protein: CASSVGMGTTGELFF
CDR3 DNA: TGTGCCAGCAGCGTAGGAATGGGGACCACCGGGGAGCTGTTTTTT
D gene: NA
J gene: TRBJ2-2
V gene: TRBV9
clone size: NA

CDR3 protein: CATSRDRGNTEAFF
CDR3 DNA: TGTGCCACCAGCAGAGATCGGGGGAACACTGAAGCTTTCTTT
D gene: NA
J gene: TRBJ1-1
V gene: TRBV15
clone size: NA

CDR3 protein: CASSPATLWPQHF
CDR3 DNA: TGTGCCAGCAGCCCGGCAACCCTCTGGCCCCAGCATTTT
D gene: NA
J gene: TRBJ1-5
V gene: TRBV5-8
clone size: NA

CDR3 protein: CASSYSLIAGVDTQYF
CDR3 DNA: TGTGCCAGCAGTTACTCCTTAATAGCGGGAGTAGATACGCAGTATTTT
D gene: TRBD2
J gene: TRBJ2-3
V gene: TRBV6-5
clone size: NA

CDR3 protein: CASSLRTGRTEAFF
CDR3 DNA: TGTGCCAGCAGCTTAAGGACAGGGAGGACTGAAGCTTTCTTT
D gene: TRBD1
J gene: TRBJ1-1
V gene: TRBV5-8
clone size: few

CDR3 protein: CASAGNTEAFF
CDR3 DNA: TGCGCCAGCGCCGGGAACACTGAAGCTTTCTTT
D gene: NA
J gene: TRBJ1-1
V gene: TRBV5-1
clone size: NA

CDR3 protein: CSVLGGETPNAGLFF
CDR3 DNA: TGCAGCGTTTTAGGAGGAGAGACCCCGAATGCGGGTCTGTTTTTT
D gene: NA
J gene: TRBJ1-4
V gene: TRBV29-1
clone size: NA

CDR3 protein: CASSLQGYGNTIYF
CDR3 DNA: TGTGCCAGCAGCTTACAGGGTTATGGAAACACCATATATTTT
D gene: NA
J gene: TRBJ1-3
V gene: TRBV7-2
clone size: NA

CDR3 protein: CASGNTGTNNQPQHF
CDR3 DNA: TGTGCCAGCGGCAATACCGGGACGAACAATCAGCCCCAGCATTTT
D gene: NA
J gene: TRBJ1-5
V gene: TRBV6-1
clone size: NA

CDR3 protein: CASSQAIRTLKWVGELFF
CDR3 DNA: TGCGCCAGCAGCCAAGCCATACGGACACTAAAGTGGGTCGGGGAGCTGTTTTTT
D gene: NA
J gene: TRBJ2-2
V gene: TRBV4-1
clone size: medium-sized

CDR3 protein: CASSFTPVDGENTIYF
CDR3 DNA: TGTGCCAGCAGTTTCACCCCGGTCGACGGGGAAAACACCATATATTTT
D gene: NA
J gene: TRBJ1-3
V gene: TRBV28
clone size: NA

CDR3 protein: CASTLGGSGNTIYF
CDR3 DNA: TGTGCCAGCACCCTTGGAGGGTCTGGAAACACCATATATTTT
D gene: NA
J gene: TRBJ1-3
V gene: TRBV28
clone size: NA

CDR3 protein: CASSINDRRPEAFF
CDR3 DNA: TGTGCCAGTAGTATTAACGACAGGCGGCCTGAAGCTTTCTTT
D gene: NA
J gene: TRBJ1-1
V gene: TRBV19
clone size: few

CDR3 protein: CASSVRFGGEKLFF
CDR3 DNA: TGTGCCAGTAGTGTCAGGTTTGGAGGTGAAAAACTGTTTTTT
D gene: NA
J gene: TRBJ1-4
V gene: TRBV19
clone size: NA

CDR3 protein: CASTRQGAYTGELFF
CDR3 DNA: TGTGCCAGCACCCGACAGGGGGCCTACACCGGGGAGCTGTTTTTT
D gene: TRBD1
J gene: TRBJ2-2
V gene: TRBV2
clone size: NA

CDR3 protein: CASSIPKLAGGGGLDEQFF
CDR3 DNA: TGTGCCAGTAGTATCCCGAAACTAGCGGGAGGCGGGGGGTTGGATGAGCAGTTCTTC
D gene: TRBD2
J gene: TRBJ2-1
V gene: TRBV19
clone size: NA

CDR3 protein: CASSLLAGQETQYF
CDR3 DNA: TGTGCCAGCAGCCTACTAGCGGGGCAGGAGACCCAGTACTTC
D gene: TRBD2
J gene: TRBJ2-5
V gene: TRBV7-2
clone size: NA

CDR3 protein: CASSLEGSGSYGYTF
CDR3 DNA: TGTGCCAGCAGCTTAGAGGGTTCGGGGTCCTATGGCTACACCTTC
D gene: NA
J gene: TRBJ1-2
V gene: TRBV7-2
clone size: many

CDR3 protein: CASSPLDRVYGYTF
CDR3 DNA: TGTGCCAGCAGCCCCCTGGACAGGGTCTATGGCTACACCTTC
D gene: TRBD1
J gene: TRBJ1-2
V gene: TRBV14
clone size: NA

CDR3 protein: CASSLAISGRAGETQYF
CDR3 DNA: TGTGCCAGCAGCTTGGCCATTAGCGGGAGGGCCGGAGAGACCCAGTACTTC
D gene: TRBD2
J gene: TRBJ2-5
V gene: TRBV5-4
clone size: NA

CDR3 protein: CASSVGSGRAIDTQYF
CDR3 DNA: TGTGCCAGCAGCGTCGGTAGCGGGAGGGCCATCGATACGCAGTATTTT
D gene: TRBD2
J gene: TRBJ2-3
V gene: TRBV2
clone size: NA

CDR3 protein: CASSIEGPQHF
CDR3 DNA: TGTGCCAGTAGTATAGAGGGGCCCCAGCATTTT
D gene: NA
J gene: TRBJ1-5
V gene: TRBV19
clone size: once

CDR3 protein: CASSQGFLGNTEAFF
CDR3 DNA: TGCGCCAGCAGCCAAGGTTTTCTGGGAAACACTGAAGCTTTCTTT
D gene: NA
J gene: TRBJ1-1
V gene: TRBV4-1
clone size: NA

CDR3 protein: CASSYSGPRAQDTQYF
CDR3 DNA: TGTGCCAGCAGTTACTCGGGGCCGCGGGCCCAAGATACGCAGTATTTT
D gene: NA
J gene: TRBJ2-3
V gene: TRBV6-5
clone size: many

CDR3 protein: CASSLGSGGWSYGYTF
CDR3 DNA: TGTGCCAGCAGCTTGGGGTCAGGGGGTTGGAGCTATGGCTACACCTTC
D gene: TRBD1
J gene: TRBJ1-2
V gene: TRBV5-4
clone size: NA

CDR3 protein: CASSNQGRILEAFF
CDR3 DNA: TGTGCCAGCAGCAATCAGGGCAGGATACTTGAAGCTTTCTTT
D gene: NA
J gene: TRBJ1-1
V gene: TRBV21-1
clone size: NA

CDR3 protein: CTSSRKRTPLEETQYF
CDR3 DNA: TGCACCAGCAGCCGGAAGCGGACACCCTTGGAGGAGACCCAGTACTTC
D gene: NA
J gene: TRBJ2-5
V gene: TRBV1
clone size: NA

CDR3 protein: CASRSGNTGELFF
CDR3 DNA: TGTGCCAGCAGGTCAGGGAACACCGGGGAGCTGTTTTTT
D gene: NA
J gene: TRBJ2-2
V gene: TRBV28
clone size: NA

CDR3 protein: CAWSSGDNQPQHF
CDR3 DNA: TGTGCCTGGAGTAGCGGGGACAATCAGCCCCAGCATTTT
D gene: NA
J gene: TRBJ1-5
V gene: TRBV30
clone size: NA

CDR3 protein: CASSEGDGRGLAEAFF
CDR3 DNA: TGTGCCAGCAGCGAAGGGGACGGCAGGGGGTTAGCTGAAGCTTTCTTT
D gene: TRBD1
J gene: TRBJ1-1
V gene: TRBV9
clone size: NA

CDR3 protein: CASSPAGSETQYF
CDR3 DNA: TGTGCCAGCTCACCGGCGGGTTCAGAGACCCAGTACTTC
D gene: NA
J gene: TRBJ2-5
V gene: TRBV18
clone size: many

CDR3 protein: CASTQGLTGELFF
CDR3 DNA: TGTGCCAGCACACAGGGATTAACCGGGGAGCTGTTTTTT
D gene: NA
J gene: TRBJ2-2
V gene: TRBV28
clone size: NA

CDR3 protein: CASSLTGYYEQYF
CDR3 DNA: TGTGCCAGCAGTCTGACAGGGTACTACGAGCAGTACTTC
D gene: TRBD1
J gene: TRBJ2-7
V gene: TRBV28
clone size: NA

CDR3 protein: CASSPQEGTGELFF
CDR3 DNA: TGTGCCAGCAGCCCACAAGAGGGCACCGGGGAGCTGTTTTTT
D gene: NA
J gene: TRBJ2-2
V gene: TRBV7-2
clone size: NA

CDR3 protein: CASSANSNQPQHF
CDR3 DNA: TGTGCCAGCAGTGCCAATAGCAATCAGCCCCAGCATTTT
D gene: NA
J gene: TRBJ1-5
V gene: TRBV2
clone size: once

CDR3 protein: CASSPLADGNTIYF
CDR3 DNA: TGTGCCAGTAGCCCCCTCGCGGATGGAAACACCATATATTTT
D gene: NA
J gene: TRBJ1-3
V gene: TRBV19
clone size: NA

CDR3 protein: CASSFLPPGSNEKLFF
CDR3 DNA: TGTGCCAGCAGTTTCTTACCCCCTGGTTCTAATGAAAAACTGTTTTTT
D gene: NA
J gene: TRBJ1-4
V gene: TRBV28
clone size: once

CDR3 protein: CASKVSWGGQETQYF
CDR3 DNA: TGTGCCAGCAAGGTTTCATGGGGGGGACAAGAGACCCAGTACTTC
D gene: TRBD2
J gene: TRBJ2-5
V gene: TRBV2
clone size: NA

CDR3 protein: CASSGPGQGGQPQHF
CDR3 DNA: TGTGCCAGCAGTGGCCCAGGACAGGGCGGTCAGCCCCAGCATTTT
D gene: TRBD1
J gene: TRBJ1-5
V gene: TRBV6-1
clone size: NA

CDR3 protein: CASSSGTSEQETQYF
CDR3 DNA: TGTGCCAGCAGCTCCGGGACTAGCGAGCAAGAGACCCAGTACTTC
D gene: TRBD2
J gene: TRBJ2-5
V gene: TRBV7-8
clone size: NA

CDR3 protein: CASSYSIGFQETQYF
CDR3 DNA: TGTGCCAGCAGTTACTCGATAGGGTTTCAAGAGACCCAGTACTTC
D gene: NA
J gene: TRBJ2-5
V gene: TRBV6-6
clone size: NA

CDR3 protein: CASGKGLAGWGSYNEQFF
CDR3 DNA: TGTGCCAGCGGAAAGGGACTAGCGGGTTGGGGCTCCTACAATGAGCAGTTCTTC
D gene: TRBD2
J gene: TRBJ2-1
V gene: TRBV28
clone size: NA

CDR3 protein: CASSLGGHYEQYF
CDR3 DNA: TGCGCCAGCAGCTTGGGGGGCCACTACGAGCAGTACTTC
D gene: NA
J gene: TRBJ2-7
V gene: TRBV5-1
clone size: few